This T cell receptor beta chain was profiled in a study of blood T cells in healthy people across ages. Findings of the study overall: The lack of PBMC sorting stopped any conclusive naive versus antigen-experienced comparison.

A word on this clonotype: No antigen is known for it.

The use of a sample-barcoded 5' primer and a J-beta primer mix characterized a second PCR of 7 to 11 cycles. Researchers report that a template-switch adaptor with 12 random nucleotides tagged each cDNA molecule. MiXCR was run by TCRdb on the 5' RACE reads, yielding one entry per CDR3 protein. The sample has fewer than 950,000 distinct CDR3 sequences; 40% to 65% are singletons. The germline V gene has CDR1 DFQATT and CDR2 SNEGSKA (reference sequence). CDR3 length equals 14 residues. The J segment lost 4 bases and the V segment lost 3 bases, leaving 6 bases of the junction unmatched. This clonotype originated in an elderly man in good health. Sequencing used blood. The chain joins TRBV20-1 to TRBJ2-3; TRBD2 aligns across 8 bases. The CDR3 coding sequence is TGCAGTGCTAGGCAGGCAGCGGGAGCAGATACGCAGTATTTT. Translating it yields CSARQAAGADTQYF.